This TCR beta chain is drawn from a study of regulatory T cells in long-lasting Graves disease. Described time point: persistent/refractory GD, antithyroid drugs over 5 years with positive TRAb. The TCR library used RNA extracted from PBMCs. V was clipped by 2 bases and J by 0 bases, with 13 bases between them. The CDR3 is made up of 16 amino acids. The germline CDR1 and CDR2 sequences are LNHDA and SQIVND (reference sequence). This clonotype has at least ten counts. The authors built TCR beta libraries using iRepertoire HTBI primers and Arm-PCR of CDR3 regions. TCRdb reprocessed the multiplex PCR reads with MiXCR, giving one entry per CDR3 protein. The sample shows roughly 470,000 distinct CDR3 sequences, around 21% of them seen only once.

The chain couples TRBV19 to TRBJ1-2; D is unclear. Material: peripheral blood mononuclear cells (PBMCs), obtained when the disease was refractory, from a patient treated with antithyroid drugs. The source of this sequence is a female donor with Graves disease. CDR3 DNA: TGTGCCAGTAGTATACCTGAGGCTGAGGCTAACTATGGCTACACCTTC. Amino acid sequence: CASSIPEAEANYGYTF.